This TCR beta chain emerged from a study of siplizumab effects on memory and regulatory T cells. The ends were cut back, 3 bases at V and 1 base at J, with 13 bases in the middle. The CDR3 length is 15 residues. From germline, CDR1 is SGHNT and CDR2 YYREEE (reference sequence). Assay: immunoSEQ multiplex PCR; the TCRdb copy retains only in-frame clones and omits some. The sample carries around 100,000 clones, more than 85% recorded once. Specimen: CD4+ T cells sorted from blood. The chain combines TRBV5-4 with TRBJ1-2; D is perhaps TRBD1 (5 bases). The sequence came from a human donor in good health. Some clones in this sample may be carry-over from other donors' samples. CDR3 DNA: TGTGCCAGCAGCTACAGGACTAACTTTAACTATGGCTACACCTTC. Protein sequence: CASSYRTNFNYGYTF.